These 29 T cell receptor beta chains were all obtained from the same sample, sequenced in a study of cytomegalovirus exposure and HLA in healthy donors (dated 2017 in TCRdb). The library was prepared using the immunoSEQ multiplex PCR assay. For the multiplex PCR, a mixture combining 60 forward primers for TCR Vbeta segments and 13 reverse primers for TCR Jbeta segments was used. TCRdb provides this immuneACCESS table in a form limited to in-frame rearrangements. Some clones are lacking; in checked studies, under half of them reflect an unresolved V gene, and why the rest are absent is not known. The sample table records some 130,000 clones; about four fifths of these occur just once. Less than 5% of the sample is taken by the ten largest. The sequenced sample was PBMCs. The receptors were gathered from a man aged 25 to 40 in good health.

This clone was picked up a small number of times. The CDR3 sequence: CASSIGMNYGYTF. As DNA, the CDR3 is TGTGCCAGTAGTATCGGGATGAACTATGGCTACACCTTC. The J gene is TRBJ1-2, the V gene TRBV19, with D unclear. V lost 3 bases and J 2 bases, leaving 7 bases between the germline ends. The CDR3 totals 13 residues. Per germline, CDR1 LNHDA and CDR2 SQIVND (reference sequence).

The chain employs TRBV9 and TRBJ2-7; maybe TRBD2 (5 bases). The CDR3 spans 15 residues. Between the trimmed V and J ends, which lost 0 bases and 2 bases, there was a span of 12 bases. From germline, CDR1 is SGDLS and CDR2 YYNGEE. The CDR3 is CASSVDEGTTYEQYF. The CDR3 DNA reads TGTGCCAGCAGCGTAGATGAGGGCACAACCTACGAGCAGTACTTC. Full variable domain (remainder filled in from reference TRBV9 and TRBJ2-7): DSGVTQTPKHLITATGQRVTLRCSPRSGDLSVYWYQQSLDQGLQFLIQYYNGEERAKGNILERFSAQQFPDLHSELNLSSLELGDSALYFCASSVDEGTTYEQYFGPGTRLTVT.

This chain uses TRBV5-8 with TRBJ2-3; 9 positions match TRBD1. Germline CDR1 is SGHTS and CDR2 is YDEGEE. J lost 4 bases, V lost 4 bases, and 10 bases had no gene match. This CDR3 spans 16 amino acids. CDR3 coding DNA: TGTGCCAGCAGCGACCACAGGGGGCGCATCGCAGATACGCAGTATTTT. Protein sequence: CASSDHRGRIADTQYF.

This chain joins TRBV10-2 and TRBJ1-4; tentative D call: TRBD1 (5 bases). Germline CDR1 WSHSY, CDR2 SAAADI. The CDR3 is 14 amino acids. V lost 0 bases and J 11 bases, leaving 13 bases between the germline ends. The CDR3 DNA reads as TGCGCCAGCAGTGAGTCACTGGACATTCTCAAACTGTTTTTT. Residues: CASSESLDILKLFF.

This chain links TRBV28 with TRBJ1-5; tentatively, D is TRBD1 (5 bases). CDR3 length: 15 residues. Trimming cost V 4 bases and J 4 bases, with 14 bases left between them. Germline values: CDR1 MDHEN, CDR2 SYDVKM. CDR3 nucleotides: TGTGCCAGCAGTTCCCTGACAGATATTAATCAGCCCCAGCATTTT. Protein: CASSSLTDINQPQHF.

The chain employs TRBV19 and TRBJ2-5; maybe TRBD2 (5 bases). The J call is in doubt because the DNA end fits TRBJ2-7 better. The CDR3 has 15 residues. Germline V gives CDR1 LNHDA, CDR2 SQIVND (reference sequence). CDR3 in amino acids: CASSNAGRASAEQYF. The CDR3 bases are TGTGCCAGTAGTAACGCCGGGCGGGCTTCGGCCGAGCAGTACTTC.

This clone was picked up one time. A read error may account for a junction end that differs from germline. The V and J genes are TRBV7-9 and TRBJ1-1, with D possibly TRBD1 on 6 matching bases. The CDR3 consists of 14 residues. Germline V lookup: CDR1 SEHNR, CDR2 FQNEAQ (reference sequence). DNA for the CDR3: TGTTCCAGCAGCTTTGGGGGCCGGGACACTGAAGCTTTCTTT. It translates to CSSSFGGRDTEAFF.

The chain couples TRBV4-1 to TRBJ1-3; no firm D call. Trimming stripped 5 bases from V and 3 bases from J, with 23 bases between. Germline V CDR1 and CDR2: MGHRA, YSYEKL. There are 18 residues in the CDR3. The CDR3 reads CASSEAGPPQWSGNTIYF. The DNA of the CDR3 is TGCGCCAGCAGCGAAGCCGGCCCCCCTCAATGGAGTGGAAACACCATATATTTT.

The chain links TRBV28 to TRBJ2-7; 11 bases fit TRBD2. Unmatched junction bases numbered 4, after V lost 3 bases and J lost 0 bases. CDR3 length equals 16 residues. Germline V CDR1 and CDR2: MDHEN, SYDVKM. This chain's CDR3 is CASSFLSGRVSYEQYF. In nucleotides, the CDR3 is TGTGCCAGCAGTTTCCTTAGCGGGAGGGTCTCCTACGAGCAGTACTTC.

The genes are TRBV9 and TRBJ2-3; D might be TRBD2 (5 bases). Trimming took 0 bases from V and 4 from J, leaving 12 bases between them. The CDR3 contains 15 residues. CDR1 and CDR2 (germline): SGDLS, YYNGEE. CDR3: CASSVGDYGADTQYF. Written as DNA, the CDR3 is TGTGCCAGCAGCGTAGGTGACTATGGGGCAGATACGCAGTATTTT.

V and J are TRBV29-1 and TRBJ2-5; tentative D call: TRBD2 (6 bases). The J call may not be correct, given that the DNA end is closer to TRBJ2-7. This CDR3 is built from 14 residues. Germline values: CDR1 SQVTM, CDR2 ANQGSEA. CDR3: CSAGGEVRGYEQYF. The CDR3 coding sequence is TGCAGCGCTGGAGGGGAGGTTCGTGGGTACGAGCAGTACTTC.

This chain connects TRBV18 to TRBJ1-1; D uncertain. Trimming stripped 2 bases from V and 1 base from J, with 14 bases between. The germline V gene encodes CDR1 KGHSH and CDR2 LQKENI. The CDR3 consists of 16 residues. DNA for the CDR3: TGTGCCAGCTCACCAATGCAGGCGACCGCGAACACTGAAGCTTTCTTT. It yields the protein CASSPMQATANTEAFF. The full variable domain, its missing parts supplied by reference TRBV18 and TRBJ1-1, is NAGVMQNPRHLVRRRGQEARLRCSPMKGHSHVYWYRQLPEEGLKFMVYLQKENIIDESGMPKERFSAEFPKEGPSILRIQQVVRGDSAAYFCASSPMQATANTEAFFGQGTRLTVV.

The chain employs TRBV10-2 and TRBJ2-5; TRBD2 matches at 9 bases. The better agreement between TRBJ2-7 and the DNA end casts doubt on the J call. Looked up from germline, CDR1 is WSHSY and CDR2 is SAAADI. The CDR3 runs 13 residues. This chain's CDR3 is CASRRRGGYEQYF. The CDR3 DNA sequence: TGCGCCAGCCGCCGGCGGGGGGGGTACGAGCAGTACTTC.

The chain has TRBV7-9 and TRBJ2-5; D possibly corresponds to TRBD2 (6 bases). CDR3 length equals 14 residues. The germline gives CDR1 SEHNR, CDR2 FQNEAQ (reference sequence). V dropped 2 bases and J dropped 5 bases, with 12 bases sitting between them. The CDR3 reads CASSLLAAVETQYF. DNA for the CDR3: TGTGCCAGCAGCTTATTAGCGGCGGTGGAGACCCAGTACTTC.

The chain employs TRBV5-6 and TRBJ2-1, with 8 bases aligning to TRBD2. The CDR3 runs to 16 residues. J gave up 7 bases and V 2 bases, and 11 bases lay outside the gene matches. In germline, CDR1 is SGHDT, CDR2 YYEEEE. The CDR3 protein is CASSFLGAGEWNEQFF. The DNA for the CDR3 is TGTGCCAGCAGCTTCCTCGGAGCGGGAGAGTGGAATGAGCAGTTCTTC.

The chain carries TRBV19 and TRBJ2-2, with D possibly TRBD1 on 6 matching bases. V lost 7 bases and J 0 bases, leaving 12 bases between the germline ends. CDR3 length equals 15 residues. CDR1 and CDR2 (germline): LNHDA, SQIVND (reference sequence). The CDR3 here is CASTAGTPNTGELFF. The CDR3 bases are TGTGCCAGTACGGCCGGGACACCGAACACCGGGGAGCTGTTTTTT.

As to this clone: Relative to the germline gene, one junction end is altered; a read error may explain this. The rearrangement joins TRBV11-2 to TRBJ1-2, with TRBD1 identical over 11 bases. CDR1 SGHAT and CDR2 FQNNGV come from the germline V gene. This CDR3 region has 20 residues. CDR3 coding DNA: TGTGCCAGCAGCATAGAGTTACGCCGGGACAGGGGGGCGGGGGGCTATGGCTACACCTTC. Protein: CASSIELRRDRGAGGYGYTF. The entire variable domain, with the rest obtained from reference TRBV11-2 and TRBJ1-2, is as follows: EAGVAQSPRYKIIEKRQSVAFWCNPISGHATLYWYQQILGQGPKLLIQFQNNGVVDDSQLPKDRFSAERLKGVDSTLKIQPAKLEDSAVYLCASSIELRRDRGAGGYGYTFGSGTRLTVV.

The gene calls are TRBV18 and TRBJ2-7; TRBD1 might be the D (6 bases). The CDR3 has 13 amino acids. Trimming removed 4 bases from V and 3 bases from J, with 10 bases in between. Germline V gene sequence: CDR1 KGHSH, CDR2 LQKENI. CDR3: CASSLTGYYEQYF. The CDR3 DNA follows: TGTGCCAGCTCACTAACAGGGTACTACGAGCAGTACTTC.

The rearrangement uses TRBV19 and TRBJ1-5; unclear D gene. Trimming took 3 bases from V and 6 from J, leaving 12 bases between them. Germline assignment: CDR1 LNHDA and CDR2 SQIVND (reference sequence). This CDR3 is 14 amino acids long. For the CDR3, the DNA is TGTGCCAGTAGTATCGCGGGATTTACTCAGCCCCAGCATTTT. Protein sequence: CASSIAGFTQPQHF.

V is TRBV9 and J is TRBJ1-2; 9 bases are shared with TRBD1. V shed 0 bases and J 8 bases; nucleotides not matched to a gene: 8. The CDR3 is 15 residues long. CDR1 and CDR2 from the germline V gene are SGDLS and YYNGEE. The DNA for the CDR3 is TGTGCCAGCAGCGTAGGGGAGGGGACAGGGATGGGCTACACCTTC. Its translation is CASSVGEGTGMGYTF.

The chain has TRBV27 and TRBJ2-4, with 7 bases fitting TRBD1. The CDR3 is 15 amino acids. Trimming took 4 bases from V and 8 from J; bases not matched to a gene: 11. Per germline, CDR1 MNHEY and CDR2 SMNVEV (reference sequence). CDR3 in amino acids: CASSSNPGQAYIQYF. CDR3 bases: TGTGCCAGCAGTTCGAACCCCGGACAGGCCTACATTCAGTACTTC.

The sample holds one count of this clone. The J gene is TRBJ2-5, the V gene TRBV2, with D perhaps matching TRBD2 (6 bases). TRBJ2-7 explains the end of the DNA better; the J call may be wrong. The CDR3 extends over 15 amino acids. CDR1 and CDR2 (germline): SNHLY, FYNNEI. In DNA, the CDR3 is TGTGCCAGCAGTGAAGGGGGGGATTCCGCCTACGAGCAGTACTTC. Protein: CASSEGGDSAYEQYF.

The chain is built from TRBV5-1 and TRBJ2-3; D not resolved. The CDR3 is made up of 13 amino acids. V lost 2 bases to trimming and J lost 2 bases, with 6 bases between them. Germline assignment: CDR1 SGHRS and CDR2 YFSETQ. The CDR3 sequence is CASSFLLTDTQYF. The DNA of the CDR3 is TGCGCCAGCAGCTTCTTACTCACAGATACGCAGTATTTT.

The chain recombines TRBV5-1 with TRBJ2-7; 8 bases agree with TRBD1. The CDR3 contains 14 residues. V shed 3 bases and J 3 bases; nucleotides not matched to a gene: 5. In germline, CDR1 is SGHRS, CDR2 YFSETQ. CDR3 DNA sequence: TGCGCCAGCAGCTCAAACAGGGGGGACTACGAGCAGTACTTC. Protein product: CASSSNRGDYEQYF.

The V call is TRBV5-1, the J call TRBJ2-1; TRBD2 matches at 10 bases. V lost 4 bases, J lost 3 bases, and 4 bases stayed unmatched. CDR1 is SGHRS and CDR2 is YFSETQ in the germline V gene. The CDR3 is 15 amino acids. CDR3 coding DNA: TGCGCCAGCAGCATAGCGGGAGGCGGCTACAATGAGCAGTTCTTC. Protein product: CASSIAGGGYNEQFF.

J is TRBJ2-7 and V is TRBV28; D not resolved. The germline V and J ends were trimmed by 2 bases and 2 bases, with 10 bases remaining between them. Germline V CDR1 and CDR2: MDHEN, SYDVKM. CDR3 size: 14 residues. CDR3 coding DNA: TGTGCCAGCAGTTTAATAGGCGGAGCCTACGAGCAGTACTTC. Protein product: CASSLIGGAYEQYF. Drawing the rest from reference TRBV28 and TRBJ2-7, the complete variable domain is DVKVTQSSRYLVKRTGEKVFLECVQDMDHENMFWYRQDPGLGLRLIYFSYDVKMKEKGDIPEGYSVSREKKERFSLILESASTNQTSMYLCASSLIGGAYEQYFGPGTRLTVT.

V usage is TRBV5-4 and J usage is TRBJ1-1; D possibly corresponds to TRBD1 (6 bases). This CDR3 spans 19 amino acids. With 2 bases removed from V and 0 bases from J, the gap between germline ends came to 23 bases. Germline lookup yields CDR1 SGHNT and CDR2 YYREEE (reference sequence). This CDR3 is CASSFGVTHREGLNTEAFF. CDR3 bases: TGTGCCAGCAGCTTTGGGGTCACTCACAGGGAAGGATTGAACACTGAAGCTTTCTTT.

The genes are TRBV4-3 and TRBJ1-2, with D possibly matching TRBD1 (5 bases). V was trimmed by 4 bases and J by 5 bases, leaving 14 bases between them. Germline CDR1 LGHNA, CDR2 YSLEER. The length of the CDR3 is 14 residues. In DNA form, the CDR3 reads TGCGCCAGCAGCCCGACTGCGGGGACTTATGGCTACACCTTC. Translation: CASSPTAGTYGYTF.

About this clone itself: One end of the junction fails to match germline, which may point to a read error. The rearrangement links TRBV7-9 to TRBJ2-3, with a tentative D call TRBD1 (5 bases). This CDR3 comprises 15 residues. Germline CDR1 reads SEHNR; CDR2 reads FQNEAQ (reference sequence). This CDR3 reads CSSSAGATEPDTQYF. CDR3 sequence (DNA): TGTTCCAGCAGCGCTGGGGCAACCGAACCAGATACGCAGTATTTT.